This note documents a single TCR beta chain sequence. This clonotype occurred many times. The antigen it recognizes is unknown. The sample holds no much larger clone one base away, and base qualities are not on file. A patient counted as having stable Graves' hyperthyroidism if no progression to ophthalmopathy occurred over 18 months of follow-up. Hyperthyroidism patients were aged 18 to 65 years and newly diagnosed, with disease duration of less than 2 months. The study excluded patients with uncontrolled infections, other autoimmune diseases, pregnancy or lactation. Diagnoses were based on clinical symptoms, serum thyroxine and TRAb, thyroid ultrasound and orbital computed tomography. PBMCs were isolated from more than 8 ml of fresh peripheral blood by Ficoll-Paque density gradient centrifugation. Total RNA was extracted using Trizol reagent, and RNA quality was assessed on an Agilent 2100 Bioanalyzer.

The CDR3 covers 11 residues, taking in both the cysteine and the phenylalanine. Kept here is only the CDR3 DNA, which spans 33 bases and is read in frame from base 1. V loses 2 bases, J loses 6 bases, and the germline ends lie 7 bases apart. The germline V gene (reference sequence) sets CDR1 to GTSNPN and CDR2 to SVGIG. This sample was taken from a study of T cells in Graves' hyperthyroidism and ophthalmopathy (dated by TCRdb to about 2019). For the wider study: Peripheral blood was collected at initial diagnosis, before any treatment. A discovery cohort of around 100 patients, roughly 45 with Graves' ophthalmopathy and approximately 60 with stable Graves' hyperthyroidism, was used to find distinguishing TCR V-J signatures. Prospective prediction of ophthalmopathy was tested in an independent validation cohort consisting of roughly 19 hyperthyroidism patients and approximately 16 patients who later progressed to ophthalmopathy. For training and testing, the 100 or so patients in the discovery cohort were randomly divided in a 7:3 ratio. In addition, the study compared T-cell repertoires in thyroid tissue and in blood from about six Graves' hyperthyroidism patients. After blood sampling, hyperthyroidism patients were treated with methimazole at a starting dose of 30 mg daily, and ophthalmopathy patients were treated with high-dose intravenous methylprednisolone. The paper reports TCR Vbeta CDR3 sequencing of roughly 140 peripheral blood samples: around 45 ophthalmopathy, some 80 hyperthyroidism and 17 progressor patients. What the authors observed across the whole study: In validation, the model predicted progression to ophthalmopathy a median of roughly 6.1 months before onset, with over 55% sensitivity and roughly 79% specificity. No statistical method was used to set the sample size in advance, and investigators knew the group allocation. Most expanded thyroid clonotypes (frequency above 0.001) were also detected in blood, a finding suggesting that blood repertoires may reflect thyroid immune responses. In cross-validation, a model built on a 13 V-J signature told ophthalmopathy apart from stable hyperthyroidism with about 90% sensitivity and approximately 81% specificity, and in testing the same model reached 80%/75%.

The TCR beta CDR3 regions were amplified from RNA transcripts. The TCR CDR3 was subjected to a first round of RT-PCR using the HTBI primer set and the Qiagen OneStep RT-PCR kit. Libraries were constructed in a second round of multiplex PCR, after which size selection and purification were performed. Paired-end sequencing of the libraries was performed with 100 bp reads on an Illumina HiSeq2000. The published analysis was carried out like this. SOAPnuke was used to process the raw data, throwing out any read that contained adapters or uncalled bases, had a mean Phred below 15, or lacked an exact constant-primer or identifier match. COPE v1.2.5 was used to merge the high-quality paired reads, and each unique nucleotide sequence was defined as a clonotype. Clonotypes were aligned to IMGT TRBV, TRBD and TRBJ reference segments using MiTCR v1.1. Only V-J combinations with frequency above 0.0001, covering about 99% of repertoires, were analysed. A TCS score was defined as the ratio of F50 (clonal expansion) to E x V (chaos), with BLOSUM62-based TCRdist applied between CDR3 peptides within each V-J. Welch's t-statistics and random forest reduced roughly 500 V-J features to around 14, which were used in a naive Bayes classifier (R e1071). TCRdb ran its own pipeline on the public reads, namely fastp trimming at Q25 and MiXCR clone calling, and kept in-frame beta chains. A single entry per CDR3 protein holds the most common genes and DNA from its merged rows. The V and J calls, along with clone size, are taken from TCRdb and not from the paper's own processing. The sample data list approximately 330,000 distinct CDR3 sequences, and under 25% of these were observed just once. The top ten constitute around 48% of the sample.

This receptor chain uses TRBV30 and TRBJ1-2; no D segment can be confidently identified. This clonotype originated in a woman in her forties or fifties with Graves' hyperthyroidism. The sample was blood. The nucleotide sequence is TGTGCCTGGAGTCACGGGGATGGCTACACCTTC. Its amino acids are CAWSHGDGYTF.